The text below deals with one TCR beta chain. The V gene's germline CDR1 is KGHSH and CDR2 LQKENI. The CDR3 is 15 amino acids. The V end was cut by 0 bases, the J end by 7 bases, with 13 bases between. The data are from a study of OX40 agonist ivuxolimab in advanced cancers. On the study more broadly: The patients got ivuxolimab, which is an agonistic anti-OX40 (CD134) antibody.

This table comes from immunoSEQ multiplex PCR, and its TCRdb copy is limited to in-frame clones, with some not included. Of tens of thousands of clones in the sample, roughly 85% were seen once. Sequenced here: CD4+ or CD8+ T cells sorted from blood, sampled in a trial of the OX40 agonist ivuxolimab. The rearrangement joins TRBV18 to TRBJ2-1; possible D gene TRBD2, 5 bases. This sequence was found in an adult with an advanced solid tumor such as melanoma, head and neck, liver or kidney cancer. CDR3 in DNA: TGTGCCAGCTCACCACCCGGGGTCGGCGTGAATGAGCAGTTCTTC. Protein sequence: CASSPPGVGVNEQFF.